This note documents a single TCR beta chain sequence. Its antigen is as yet unknown. These data are taken from a study of shared clonotypes between healthy human individuals. Notes on the study in general: What naive subsets generally showed was a larger estimated richness than memory subsets showed. Generation probabilities were higher for clonotypes shared across all four sorted-subset donors than for unshared ones.

The assay used deep level. The table came from immunoSEQ multiplex PCR; TCRdb's copy has only in-frame clones and leaves some out. The table includes 2 million to 2.5 million clones, nearly 97% detected once. Germline V gene sequence: CDR1 MDHEN, CDR2 SYDVKM. The trim removed 5 bases at V and 4 bases at J, leaving 4 bases unmatched. The CDR3 spans 14 residues. Within Nashville, Tennessee resided all donors, each a Caucasian adult. The chain joins TRBV28 to TRBJ2-1; 8 nucleotides line up with TRBD2. The sequence derives from a man aged 18 to 30 in good health. The sample consisted of naive CD4+ T cells sorted from blood. Stated subset: CD45RA+ positively selected. The CDR3 region is CASSTGTSYNEQFF. CDR3 DNA: TGTGCCAGCAGTACCGGGACTAGTTACAATGAGCAGTTCTTC.